The 6 T cell receptor beta chains below all came from one sample that was sequenced in a study of CXCR3-negative and CXCR3-positive naive CD8 T cells. The authors prepared UMI-labeled TRB cDNA libraries by 5' RACE. TCRdb derives one entry per CDR3 protein from the 5' RACE reads, leaving out DNA. The repertoire table contains 41,000 or so distinct CDR3 sequences. Sequenced sample: naive CXCR3- CD8+ T cells from blood. As for subset: CD45RO-CCR7+CD27+CD95- naive CD8+ T cells lacking CXCR3 (TNR3-). These receptors all stem from a human donor in good health. Some clones in this sample may be carry-over from other donors' samples.

V is TRBV7-9 and J is TRBJ1-4; TCRdb selects TRBD1, and the lack of DNA leaves this call unchecked. The V gene's germline CDR1 is SEHNR and CDR2 FQNEAQ (reference sequence). This CDR3 has 15 amino acids. CDR3 protein: CASSTPQGTNEKLFF.

J is TRBJ1-1 and V is TRBV14. CDR3 length: 11 residues. In germline, CDR1 is SGHDN, CDR2 FVKESK. The CDR3 reads CASSQDWEAFF.

The rearrangement joins TRBV28 to TRBJ2-7; TCRdb returns TRBD1, unconfirmable since there is no DNA. The CDR3 is 11 amino acids. The V gene's germline CDR1 is MDHEN and CDR2 SYDVKM. The CDR3 protein is CASSREGEQYF. The complete variable domain, with remaining parts taken from reference TRBV28 and TRBJ2-7, reads DVKVTQSSRYLVKRTGEKVFLECVQDMDHENMFWYRQDPGLGLRLIYFSYDVKMKEKGDIPEGYSVSREKKERFSLILESASTNQTSMYLCASSREGEQYFGPGTRLTVT.

The genes are TRBV29-1 and TRBJ1-2. CDR3 size: 13 residues. Germline V gene sequence: CDR1 SQVTM, CDR2 ANQGSEA. The CDR3 sequence: CSASGVFNYGYTF.

This rearrangement joins TRBV18 to TRBJ2-7; TCRdb indicates TRBD2, and absent DNA this call remains unverified. In germline, CDR1 is KGHSH, CDR2 LQKENI. This CDR3 comprises 16 residues. The CDR3 spells CASSPATGGDFYEQYF.

This chain uses TRBV5-5 with TRBJ2-5; the D call of TRBD1 rests on TCRdb alone, since no DNA is present to check it. The CDR3 covers 15 residues. Per the germline V gene, CDR1 is SGHKS and CDR2 is YYEKEE (reference sequence). CDR3 sequence: CASRAGGAWQETQYF. The entire variable domain, with the rest obtained from reference TRBV5-5 and TRBJ2-5, is as follows: DAGVTQSPTHLIKTRGQQVTLRCSPISGHKSVSWYQQVLGQGPQFIFQYYEKEERGRGNFPDRFSARQFPNYSSELNVNALLLGDSALYLCASRAGGAWQETQYFGPGTRLLVL.